This TCR beta chain derives from a study of blood T cell repertoires in COVID-19. For the study at large: Some COVID-19 samples were acute and others convalescent; all came from the United States, Italy and Spain.

Per the germline V gene, CDR1 is SEHNR and CDR2 is FQNEAQ (reference sequence). The V end lost 5 bases, the J end lost 7 bases, and 9 bases lay between the germline ends. The CDR3 has 11 amino acids. In the original workflow: Estimates of nucleated cell counts were drawn from the amplification of reference gene primers. Profiled with immunoSEQ multiplex PCR; TCRdb holds only in-frame clones, not every one. That table gives V, J and clone size, and the DNA gave D and trimming. The repertoire holds fewer than 75,000 clones, nearly 95% seen once, with roughly 4.5% in the top ten. Sequences were obtained from peripheral blood. This sequence was found in a man between 50 and 59 years old with active COVID-19. This chain joins TRBV7-9 and TRBJ2-7, with D uncertain. The CDR3 sequence is CASSLQWEQYF. Written as DNA, the CDR3 is TGTGCCAGCAGCCTTCAGTGGGAGCAGTACTTC.